The source of this T cell receptor (beta chain) is a study of T-cell reconstitution after alpha-beta-depleted transplantation in children. Findings and caveats of the study: The origin of alpha-beta T cells about two months after transplant was reportedly several hundred expanded graft clones. Diversity of TCRbeta at day 60 was high in some patients, arising from surviving recipient T cells and thymic progenitors.

Remarks on this clonotype: What it recognizes is unknown.

CDR1 and CDR2 (germline): LNHDA, SQIVND (reference sequence). Trimming stripped 1 base from V and 2 bases from J, with 11 bases between. The CDR3 has 15 amino acids. Construction of the TCRbeta library involved unique molecular identifiers. Each CDR3 protein gets one entry after TCRdb re-called the PCR reads with MiXCR. Among 85,000 to 120,000 distinct CDR3 sequences listed, roughly 7.6% were seen once. The receptor was isolated from a boy between 2 and 10 years old with acute lymphoblastic leukemia, due to receive a stem cell transplant. Sequencing was performed on PBMCs, taken before TCRalphabeta/CD19-depleted stem cell transplant. The gene calls are TRBV19 and TRBJ2-5; D is perhaps TRBD1 or TRBD2 (5 bases each). The CDR3, as DNA: TGTGCCAGTAGTATAGCGGGACCCCGTCAAGAGACCCAGTACTTC. Its translation is CASSIAGPRQETQYF.